The 29 T cell receptor beta chains reported below all come from one sample, sequenced in a study of cytomegalovirus exposure and HLA in healthy donors. A multiplex PCR was run with 60 Vbeta primers and 13 Jbeta primers. TCRdb's table, derived via immunoSEQ multiplex PCR, lists solely in-frame clones and lacks some. The table for this sample gives roughly 200,000 clones. Sequencing was carried out using PBMCs. These receptor sequences come from a girl under 10 years old in good health and CMV-seropositive.

The gene calls are TRBV10-2 and TRBJ1-1; D is undetermined. Germline V CDR1 and CDR2: WSHSY, SAAADI. The CDR3 is made up of 15 amino acids. V shed 8 bases and J shed 6 bases, with 22 bases lying between them. DNA for the CDR3: TGCGCCAGCCTGAGGGATATTAGCTTTGGGGCTGAAGCTTTCTTT. It encodes CASLRDISFGAEAFF.

The chain carries TRBV5-6 and TRBJ2-5; D possibly corresponds to TRBD2 (6 bases). The end of the DNA fits TRBJ2-7 better, so the J call may be wrong. The CDR3 totals 16 residues. CDR1 is SGHDT, CDR2 YYEEEE, per germline. The CDR3 sequence: CASSWGPTRDYYEQYF. For the CDR3, the DNA is TGTGCCAGCAGCTGGGGCCCTACGCGGGATTACTACGAGCAGTACTTC.

J is TRBJ2-1 and V is TRBV5-1, with 9 positions matching TRBD1. Germline values: CDR1 SGHRS, CDR2 YFSETQ. Trimming took 5 bases from V and 6 from J; bases not matched to a gene: 6. The CDR3 is 14 amino acids. The CDR3 DNA is TGCGCCAGCAGTCGGGACAGGGCCGGCAATGAGCAGTTCTTC. This sequence encodes CASSRDRAGNEQFF.

The V and J genes are TRBV5-1 and TRBJ2-7, with 12 bases matching TRBD1. CDR3 length: 15 amino acids. After removal of 4 bases from V and 4 bases from J, the junction contained 6 bases not matched to a gene. Germline CDR1 SGHRS, CDR2 YFSETQ. CDR3 coding DNA: TGCGCCAGCAGCCCCGGGACAGGGGGCGCGTACGAGCAGTACTTC. As protein: CASSPGTGGAYEQYF.

The CDR3 spells CASTRTGKKDTQYF. CDR3 bases: TGTGCCAGCACCCGGACAGGGAAGAAAGATACGCAGTATTTT. This chain connects TRBV28 to TRBJ2-3; the match to TRBD1 covers 8 bases. This CDR3 contains 14 residues. Germline V gives CDR1 MDHEN, CDR2 SYDVKM. V dropped 7 bases and J dropped 5; count of bases not matched to a gene: 8.

The chain is built from TRBV28 and TRBJ2-2; TRBD2 agrees at 9 bases. The CDR3 sequence is 14 residues long. CDR1 is MDHEN and CDR2 is SYDVKM in the germline V gene. V trimming: 8 bases; J trimming: 3 bases; junction bases outside the gene matches: 4. The CDR3 bases are TGTGCCAGCGGGACTAGCTTTGACACCGGGGAGCTGTTTTTT. Its translation is CASGTSFDTGELFF. Filled out from reference TRBV28 and TRBJ2-2, the complete variable domain reads DVKVTQSSRYLVKRTGEKVFLECVQDMDHENMFWYRQDPGLGLRLIYFSYDVKMKEKGDIPEGYSVSREKKERFSLILESASTNQTSMYLCASGTSFDTGELFFGEGSRLTVL.

Concerning this clone itself: At one end the junction does not follow the germline gene, possibly because of a read error. The chain uses TRBV20-1 and TRBJ1-1; D gene uncertain. The CDR3 spans 10 residues. Germline lookup yields CDR1 DFQATT and CDR2 SNEGSKA (reference sequence). The CDR3 loop reads CSARAGETFF. Here the CDR3 DNA reads TGCAGTGCTAGAGCGGGTGAAACTTTCTTT.

The rearrangement joins TRBV19 to TRBJ2-7; D perhaps matches TRBD1 (5 bases). This CDR3 comprises 13 residues. Germline assignment: CDR1 LNHDA and CDR2 SQIVND (reference sequence). V was cut by 4 bases and J by 3 bases, with 10 bases left in between. The CDR3: CASSRGQLYEQYF. In DNA form, the CDR3 reads TGTGCCAGTAGTAGAGGACAACTCTACGAGCAGTACTTC.

This sequence joins TRBV7-2 and TRBJ1-1, with D uncertain. V lost 2 bases and J lost 3, with 13 bases in between. Germline V lookup: CDR1 SGHTA, CDR2 FQGNSA. This CDR3 is 15 amino acids long. The CDR3 spells CASSLISPPDTEAFF. In DNA form, the CDR3 reads TGTGCCAGCAGCTTAATTTCCCCCCCGGACACTGAAGCTTTCTTT. Full variable domain (rest looked up from reference TRBV7-2 and TRBJ1-1): GAGVSQSPSNKVTEKGKDVELRCDPISGHTALYWYRQSLGQGLEFLIYFQGNSAPDKSGLPSDRFSAERTGGSVSTLTIQRTQQEDSAVYLCASSLISPPDTEAFFGQGTRLTVV.

The chain carries TRBV9 and TRBJ1-3; D may be TRBD1 (6 bases). Germline lookup yields CDR1 SGDLS and CDR2 YYNGEE. V was shortened by 8 bases and J by 2 bases, with 14 bases between the two germline ends. CDR3 size: 14 residues. This CDR3 reads CASGRGTTGNTIYF. The CDR3 DNA reads TGTGCCAGTGGCAGGGGTACGACTGGAAACACCATATATTTT.

This rearrangement joins TRBV6-5 to TRBJ1-4, with D perhaps matching TRBD1 (5 bases). V lost 0 bases and J 14 bases, leaving 13 bases between the germline ends. The CDR3 is 13 residues long. The germline CDR1 and CDR2 sequences are MNHEY and SVGAGI. The CDR3 DNA is TGTGCCAGCAGTTACTCTCTGGGAGGGGTGCTGTTTTTT. Its translation is CASSYSLGGVLFF.

The chain uses TRBV7-9 and TRBJ1-1; D is uncertain. The CDR3 length is 12 residues. Germline CDR1 SEHNR, CDR2 FQNEAQ (reference sequence). V was clipped by 5 bases and J by 8 bases, with 12 bases between them. The CDR3 loop is CASSLPVQEAFF. CDR3 nucleotide sequence: TGTGCCAGCAGCCTCCCAGTGCAAGAAGCTTTCTTT. Full variable domain (rest looked up from reference TRBV7-9 and TRBJ1-1): DTGVSQNPRHKITKRGQNVTFRCDPISEHNRLYWYRQTLGQGPEFLTYFQNEAQLEKSRLLSDRFSAERPKGSFSTLEIQRTEQGDSAMYLCASSLPVQEAFFGQGTRLTVV.

V gene TRBV11-2 combines with J gene TRBJ1-1; possibly TRBD1 for D (6 bases). CDR3 length equals 15 residues. V gave up 4 bases and J gave up 4 bases, with 16 bases separating them. CDR1 and CDR2 from the germline V gene are SGHAT and FQNNGV. The CDR3 loop reads CASSYTGLWGTEAFF. CDR3 sequence (DNA): TGTGCCAGCAGCTATACAGGGTTATGGGGCACTGAAGCTTTCTTT.

The chain employs TRBV10-2 and TRBJ2-5; TRBD1 is a possible D gene (6 bases). CDR1 and CDR2 (germline): WSHSY, SAAADI. This CDR3 region has 13 residues. With 8 bases removed from V and 8 bases from J, the gap between germline ends came to 18 bases. The CDR3 bases are TGCGCCAGCGACCAAACAGGGAAAGGCACCCAGTACTTC. Its protein product is CASDQTGKGTQYF.

The chain employs TRBV6-1 and TRBJ2-7, with D perhaps TRBD2 (6 bases). The CDR3 is made up of 17 amino acids. V lost 3 bases, J lost 2 bases, and 20 bases lay in between. Germline CDR1 is MNHNS and CDR2 is SASEGT. The CDR3 sequence is CASSDFPAGQTTYEQYF. The CDR3 DNA sequence: TGTGCCAGCAGTGATTTCCCGGCGGGGCAGACCACCTACGAGCAGTACTTC.

The chain links TRBV5-1 to TRBJ2-6; D is perhaps TRBD1 (5 bases). The CDR3 contains 18 residues. Germline V gene data show CDR1 as SGHRS and CDR2 as YFSETQ. Trimming stripped 0 bases from V and 0 bases from J, with 13 bases between. The CDR3 DNA reads TGCGCCAGCAGCTTGGCGGCGACAGCCTACTCTGGGGCCAACGTCCTGACTTTC. Protein: CASSLAATAYSGANVLTF.

This chain uses TRBV11-2 with TRBJ2-7, with D unresolved. Trimming shortened V by 5 bases and J by 4 bases, and 12 bases separated the two germline ends. Germline CDR1 and CDR2: SGHAT and FQNNGV. The CDR3 is 13 amino acids. CDR3 DNA sequence: TGTGCCAGCAGCCCGGGTCCATTTTACGAGCAGTACTTC. This encodes CASSPGPFYEQYF.

This sequence joins TRBV11-2 and TRBJ2-5; 8 nucleotides match TRBD2. Near its end, the DNA agrees better with TRBJ2-7, so the J call may be wrong. In germline, CDR1 is SGHAT, CDR2 FQNNGV. The CDR3 is 16 amino acids. The CDR3 loop is CASSLRELAGFYEQYF. CDR3 DNA: TGTGCCAGCAGCTTAAGAGAGCTAGCGGGCTTCTACGAGCAGTACTTC.

The V call is TRBV2, the J call TRBJ2-3; D gene ambiguous. The CDR3 totals 13 residues. Trimming left V 5 bases short and J 2 bases short, with 8 bases between. Looked up from germline, CDR1 is SNHLY and CDR2 is FYNNEI. The CDR3 bases are TGTGCCAGCAGTTCCGACTCCACAGATACGCAGTATTTT. Its translation: CASSSDSTDTQYF.

The rearrangement links TRBV5-1 to TRBJ1-3; 7 bases are shared with TRBD1. Germline CDR1 reads SGHRS; CDR2 reads YFSETQ. The length of the CDR3 is 17 residues. The V segment lost 1 base and the J segment 0 bases; nucleotides outside the gene matches: 7. The CDR3 here is CASSLTGQRSSGNTIYF. The CDR3 nucleotides are TGCGCCAGCAGCTTGACGGGACAGAGGAGCTCTGGAAACACCATATATTTT.

This chain links TRBV19 with TRBJ2-1; D may be TRBD1 (5 bases). CDR3 length equals 16 residues. Germline CDR1 LNHDA, CDR2 SQIVND (reference sequence). The ends were cut back, 1 base at V and 3 bases at J, with 13 bases in the middle. The CDR3 bases are TGTGCCAGTAGTATAGGGTGGGGCAGTTTCTACAATGAGCAGTTCTTC. Translating it yields CASSIGWGSFYNEQFF. The entire variable domain, with the rest obtained from reference TRBV19 and TRBJ2-1, is as follows: DGGITQSPKYLFRKEGQNVTLSCEQNLNHDAMYWYRQDPGQGLRLIYYSQIVNDFQKGDIAEGYSVSREKKESFPLTVTSAQKNPTAFYLCASSIGWGSFYNEQFFGPGTRLTVL.

The chain has TRBV2 and TRBJ1-1; 8 nucleotides match TRBD1. CDR1 and CDR2 (germline): SNHLY, FYNNEI. This CDR3 is 12 amino acids long. V was clipped by 6 bases and J by 10 bases; unmatched bases: 7. The CDR3 sequence is CASRAGGGGAFF. Written as DNA, the CDR3 is TGTGCCAGCAGGGCAGGGGGCGGCGGAGCTTTCTTT.

The chain carries TRBV9 and TRBJ1-3; D uncertain. V lost 4 bases, J lost 2 bases, and 10 bases lay in between. In germline, CDR1 is SGDLS, CDR2 YYNGEE. The CDR3 runs to 14 residues. CDR3: CASSSRETGNTIYF. The CDR3, as DNA: TGTGCCAGCAGCTCACGGGAGACTGGAAACACCATATATTTT.

The DNA for the CDR3 is TGTGCCAGCAGCTTAACTAGCGGGAGGGCCGACGAGCAGTACTTC. It codes for CASSLTSGRADEQYF. This chain uses TRBV7-2 with TRBJ2-7; 13 bases are a match to TRBD2. The trim removed 2 bases at V and 5 bases at J, leaving 3 bases unmatched. The CDR3 consists of 15 residues. CDR1 is SGHTA, CDR2 FQGNSA, per germline. Filled out from reference TRBV7-2 and TRBJ2-7, the complete variable domain reads GAGVSQSPSNKVTEKGKDVELRCDPISGHTALYWYRQSLGQGLEFLIYFQGNSAPDKSGLPSDRFSAERTGGSVSTLTIQRTQQEDSAVYLCASSLTSGRADEQYFGPGTRLTVT.

J is TRBJ1-6 and V is TRBV27, with TRBD1 as a possible D gene (6 bases). The CDR3 covers 19 residues. V was shortened by 1 base and J by 8 bases, with 24 bases between the two germline ends. Germline V CDR1 and CDR2: MNHEY, SMNVEV (reference sequence). CDR3 in DNA: TGTGCCAGCAGTTTATGGGGACTCGGGGGGGGGACATATGATTCACCCCTCCACTTT. Protein: CASSLWGLGGGTYDSPLHF.

This chain joins TRBV27 and TRBJ2-1, with TRBD2 matching 7 bases. The V and J ends lost 5 bases and 8 bases, in that order; junction bases with no gene match: 9. Germline V gene lookup returns CDR1 MNHEY and CDR2 SMNVEV (reference sequence). There are 14 residues in the CDR3. As DNA, the CDR3 is TGTGCCAGCAGTCCCGTAGGGAGGGTGGATGAGCAGTTCTTC. It is translated as CASSPVGRVDEQFF.

Here the CDR3 DNA reads TGTGCCAGCAGCTTAAAGAACCCGGGACTAATCATGAACACTGAAGCTTTCTTT. Residues: CASSLKNPGLIMNTEAFF. V gene TRBV5-4 combines with J gene TRBJ1-1; tentative D call: TRBD1 (5 bases). The germline V and J ends were trimmed by 2 bases and 0 bases, with 20 bases remaining between them. The germline gives CDR1 SGHNT, CDR2 YYREEE (reference sequence). The CDR3 has 18 residues. Drawing the rest from reference TRBV5-4 and TRBJ1-1, the complete variable domain is ETGVTQSPTHLIKTRGQQVTLRCSSQSGHNTVSWYQQALGQGPQFIFQYYREEENGRGNFPPRFSGLQFPNYSSELNVNALELDDSALYLCASSLKNPGLIMNTEAFFGQGTRLTVV.

J is TRBJ1-5 and V is TRBV5-6; a possible D gene is TRBD1 (5 bases). The germline V gene encodes CDR1 SGHDT and CDR2 YYEEEE. V lost 0 bases and J 2 bases, leaving 15 bases between the germline ends. The CDR3 totals 17 residues. The CDR3 spells CASSLDRGELGNQPQHF. For the CDR3, the DNA is TGTGCCAGCAGCTTGGATAGGGGCGAATTAGGCAATCAGCCCCAGCATTTT.

V and J are TRBV29-1 and TRBJ2-7; 9 bases are a match to TRBD1. V was clipped by 7 bases and J by 4 bases; unmatched bases: 11. CDR3 length equals 14 residues. The germline V gene encodes CDR1 SQVTM and CDR2 ANQGSEA. CDR3 bases: TGCAGCGCCAAACGACAGGGGGATATTTACGAGCAGTACTTC. This gives the protein CSAKRQGDIYEQYF.